This TCR beta chain was recovered during a study of neurological immune-mediated disorders. To note about this clonotype: The antigen is not known.

General observations from the study: The expanded clones of different subjects shared no CDR3 amino acid sequences (suggesting private repertoires in all groups). The level of TCR clonal expansion was highest in patients with HTLV-1-associated myelopathy and lowest in multiple sclerosis, where it fell below the level seen in healthy controls.

Each sequencing run yielded over 160 million TCR-beta sequences from 15-18 subjects. TCRdb independently ran MiXCR on the 5' RACE reads; one entry per CDR3 protein. Found here are 72,000 or so distinct CDR3 sequences, 17% of them singletons; the top ten hold over 15%. This CDR3 has 11 amino acids. CDR1 is SGHRS, CDR2 YFSETQ, per germline. The V end lost 0 bases, the J end lost 9 bases, and 4 bases lay between the germline ends. The sequence was collected from a middle-aged woman in good health. What was sequenced was PBMCs. The chain uses TRBV5-1 and TRBJ2-1; the D is unclear. CDR3 sequence (DNA): TGCGCCAGCAGCTTGGTCGGTGAGCAGTTCTTC. It specifies CASSLVGEQFF.